The sequence of this T cell receptor beta chain was determined in a study of T cell responses to AZD1222 COVID-19 vaccine. Points from the study as a whole: It should be noted that donors were predominantly white British and more often female, and clonal diversity was possibly underestimated. Unmutated variant regions reportedly attract nearly half of all spike-specific TCRs. Mapped onto spike, vaccine-associated CD4 TCRs spanned it and were dominant at 160-218 and 743-854.

Comments on this clone: Its antigen is not known.

Assay: immunoSEQ multiplex PCR; the TCRdb copy retains only in-frame clones and omits some. The sample has roughly 150,000 clones, roughly 90% seen once. The CDR3 is 18 amino acids. J lost 2 bases, V lost 0 bases, and 7 bases had no gene match. The germline gives CDR1 SEHNR, CDR2 FQNEAQ (reference sequence). Here the sequenced sample was peripheral blood, taken on day 0 of AZD1222 vaccination. This chain uses TRBV7-9 with TRBJ2-1; 10 positions agree with TRBD2. The clonotype comes from an adult in good health. Here the CDR3 reads CASSLAILAGKTYNEQFF. The CDR3 DNA sequence: TGTGCCAGCAGCTTAGCGATACTAGCGGGGAAGACCTACAATGAGCAGTTCTTC.